The present TCR beta chain was sequenced within a study of human T cells and chemical hapten exposure. Across the study: Per-sample variation in TCR yield stemmed mainly from small pooled library volume differences.

This clonotype was counted only a few times. Described time point: patch test 2, 6 weeks after DPC sensitization. Stated treatment: therapeutic diphenylcyclopropenone sensitization with weekly scalp DPC. Total RNA was isolated from whole blood that had not been fractionated. MiXCR, run by TCRdb on the RACE reads, gives a single entry per CDR3 protein. This table has about 85,000 distinct CDR3 sequences, roughly 12% appearing once. Germline V CDR1 and CDR2: DFQATT, SNEGSKA (reference sequence). The CDR3 runs to 15 residues. V lost 2 bases and J lost 3, with 16 bases in between. The clonotype was recovered from a man in his late teens or twenties with alopecia areata. Some clones in this sample may be carry-over from other donors' samples. The sequenced sample was whole blood, obtained in connection with sensitization to the hapten diphenylcyclopropenone (DPC). This chain joins TRBV20-1 and TRBJ1-1; TRBD1 is a possible D gene (5 bases). CDR3 nucleotides: TGCAGTGCTAGAAGTATGCGTTCGGGGGACACTGAAGCTTTCTTT. Translation: CSARSMRSGDTEAFF.